Reported below is one TCR beta chain. What it binds is unknown. Germline V gene sequence: CDR1 KGHSH, CDR2 LQKENI. The V gene end was trimmed by 3 bases and the J gene end by 3 bases; junction bases not matched to a gene: 1. This CDR3 is 13 amino acids long. The data are from a study of OX40 agonist ivuxolimab in advanced cancers. Study as a whole: Dose-escalation patients were diagnosed with hepatocellular carcinoma, melanoma, renal cell cancer or head and neck cancer.

Points from the study as a whole: Doses of 0.1 to 3.0 mg/kg were accompanied by clonal expansion of CD4+ and CD8+ blood T cells by week 6.

Generated by immunoSEQ multiplex PCR, the TCRdb table keeps only in-frame clones and is missing some. The table shows 52,000 or so clones, with 88% occurring only once. The sample here was CD4+ or CD8+ T cells sorted from blood, taken in a trial of the OX40 agonist ivuxolimab. This chain links TRBV18 with TRBJ2-5; TRBD1 aligns across 7 bases. The source is an adult with an advanced solid tumor such as melanoma, head and neck, liver or kidney cancer. Here the CDR3 reads CASSPDREETQYF. The CDR3 nucleotides are TGTGCCAGCTCACCCGACAGGGAAGAGACCCAGTACTTC.